The 17 T cell receptor beta chains below were found in one sample sequenced in a study of T cell responses to AZD1222 COVID-19 vaccine. The repertoire was sequenced with immunoSEQ multiplex PCR; TCRdb's copy has only in-frame clones and lacks some. The data contain approximately 170,000 clones, 85% to 95% of them seen just once; the ten biggest clones take up around 4.4%. Sequencing was performed on peripheral blood, taken on day 0 of AZD1222 vaccination. The source of these receptors is an adult in good health.

This clone has a single count. The genes are TRBV10-2 and TRBJ2-7; D possibly corresponds to TRBD2 (7 bases). The CDR3 extends over 16 amino acids. Germline CDR1 WSHSY, CDR2 SAAADI. Trimming pared 3 bases from V and 4 bases from J, leaving 19 bases between. The CDR3 sequence is CASSDGGRGKGYEQYF. CDR3 nucleotide sequence: TGCGCCAGCAGTGACGGGGGGCGAGGGAAGGGGTACGAGCAGTACTTC.

As DNA, the CDR3 is TGTGCCAGCAGCCAAGAGAGCATGGGAGTAGGGGAAAAACTGTTTTTT. This translates into CASSQESMGVGEKLFF. This chain uses TRBV3-1 (or the pseudogene TRBV3-2) with TRBJ1-4; D remains unclear. The germline CDR1 and CDR2 sequences are LGHDT and YNNKEL (reference sequence). V dropped 0 bases and J dropped 8 bases, with 16 bases sitting between them. This CDR3 has 16 residues.

The CDR3 loop is CASSLRGRPDTQYF. CDR3 DNA: TGTGCCAGCAGCTTACGCGGCCGACCAGATACGCAGTATTTT. This chain uses TRBV11-2 with TRBJ2-3; D is undetermined. Trimming cost V 2 bases and J 4 bases, with 10 bases left between them. Germline-derived CDR1 and CDR2 are SGHAT and FQNNGV. There are 14 residues in the CDR3.

The V call is TRBV6-1, the J call TRBJ2-7; TRBD2 matches 8 bases. The V and J ends lost 3 bases and 2 bases, in that order; junction bases with no gene match: 9. The length of the CDR3 is 16 residues. Germline CDR1 reads MNHNS; CDR2 reads SASEGT. CDR3 nucleotide sequence: TGTGCCAGCAGTGACCCCGGGACTAGATCCACCTACGAGCAGTACTTC. Amino acid sequence: CASSDPGTRSTYEQYF.

This rearrangement joins TRBV19 to TRBJ1-5; tentatively, D is TRBD1 (5 bases). With 7 bases removed from V and 0 bases from J, the gap between germline ends came to 13 bases. CDR3 length equals 15 residues. CDR1 is LNHDA, CDR2 SQIVND, per germline (reference sequence). CDR3 nucleotides: TGTGCCAGTAAAGAAGGGGTAAATAGCAATCAGCCCCAGCATTTT. Translated, it gives CASKEGVNSNQPQHF.

The rearrangement joins TRBV29-1 to TRBJ2-1; 15 bases fit TRBD2. The germline CDR1 and CDR2 sequences are SQVTM and ANQGSEA. CDR3 length: 13 residues. The J segment lost 6 bases and the V segment lost 7 bases, leaving 1 base of the junction unmatched. The CDR3 region is CSGTSGRANEQFF. In nucleotides, the CDR3 is TGCAGCGGGACTAGCGGGAGGGCCAATGAGCAGTTCTTC.

This chain uses TRBV5-4 with TRBJ2-3, with 7 bases lining up with TRBD2. The CDR3 runs 14 residues. Trimming cost V 4 bases and J 6 bases; bases outside gene matches: 8. Per germline, CDR1 SGHNT and CDR2 YYREEE (reference sequence). DNA of the CDR3: TGTGCCAGCAGCCAAGCGGGATCGGTCGATACGCAGTATTTT. Protein sequence: CASSQAGSVDTQYF.

The V and J genes are TRBV28 and TRBJ2-7; D call uncertain. CDR3 length: 13 amino acids. CDR1 and CDR2 from the germline V gene are MDHEN and SYDVKM. V was trimmed by 3 bases and J by 1 base, leaving 7 bases between them. The CDR3 loop is CASSFPASYEQYF. As DNA, the CDR3 is TGTGCCAGCAGTTTCCCCGCGTCCTACGAGCAGTACTTC.

This sequence joins TRBV2 and TRBJ2-3; weak D call: TRBD2 (5 bases). Germline CDR1 reads SNHLY; CDR2 reads FYNNEI. Trimming left V 8 bases short and J 1 base short, with 16 bases between. The CDR3 runs to 15 residues. The CDR3 reads CASVWRARGTDTQYF. The CDR3 DNA is TGTGCCAGCGTTTGGCGGGCCCGGGGCACAGATACGCAGTATTTT. Supplemented by reference TRBV2 and TRBJ2-3, the full variable domain reads EPEVTQTPSHQVTQMGQEVILRCVPISNHLYFYWYRQILGQKVEFLVSFYNNEISEKSEIFDDQFSVERPDGSNFTLKIRSTKLEDSAMYFCASVWRARGTDTQYFGPGTRLTVL.

CDR3 sequence reads: CASSLRTGRRGETQYF. For the CDR3, the DNA is TGTGCCAGCAGCTTGAGGACAGGGAGGCGCGGGGAGACCCAGTACTTC. This rearrangement joins TRBV7-2 to TRBJ2-5, with TRBD1 matching 8 bases. Trimming at V came to 3 bases and at J to 5 bases, leaving 11 bases not matched to a gene. The CDR3 runs 16 residues. Germline CDR1 is SGHTA and CDR2 is FQGNSA.

The chain's CDR3 is CASTRKVTDTQYF. In DNA form, the CDR3 reads TGTGCCAGCACCCGGAAGGTCACAGATACGCAGTATTTT. The chain links TRBV6-5 to TRBJ2-3; D remains unclear. V was pared by 7 bases and J by 2 bases, with 10 bases between. Germline loops: CDR1 MNHEY, CDR2 SVGAGI. The length of the CDR3 is 13 residues.

The gene calls are TRBV18 and TRBJ2-7, with 10 nucleotides matching TRBD1. The trim removed 6 bases at V and 12 bases at J, leaving 20 bases unmatched. This CDR3 is 16 amino acids long. Germline V gene lookup returns CDR1 KGHSH and CDR2 LQKENI. DNA of the CDR3: TGTGCCAGCTCTCGGACAGGGGGAAAAGTTCCATCGGATTGGTACTTC. It codes for CASSRTGGKVPSDWYF. The complete variable domain, with remaining parts taken from reference TRBV18 and TRBJ2-7, reads NAGVMQNPRHLVRRRGQEARLRCSPMKGHSHVYWYRQLPEEGLKFMVYLQKENIIDESGMPKERFSAEFPKEGPSILRIQQVVRGDSAAYFCASSRTGGKVPSDWYFGPGTRLTVT.

This chain uses TRBV4-2 with TRBJ1-6; D is undetermined. V dropped 4 bases and J dropped 2 bases, with 15 bases sitting between them. Germline values: CDR1 LGHNA, CDR2 YNFKEQ. The CDR3 contains 17 residues. The CDR3 sequence: CASSPESWQTYNSPLHF. In nucleotides, the CDR3 is TGTGCCAGCAGCCCGGAATCATGGCAGACCTATAATTCACCCCTCCACTTT.

J is TRBJ2-5 and V is TRBV11-2; D is possibly TRBD1 or TRBD2 (6 bases each). In germline, CDR1 is SGHAT, CDR2 FQNNGV. The CDR3 runs 16 residues. The germline V and J ends were trimmed by 5 bases and 4 bases, with 20 bases remaining between them. The CDR3 reads CASSSIRGAGLETQYF. CDR3 DNA: TGTGCCAGCAGCAGTATAAGGGGGGCTGGTTTAGAGACCCAGTACTTC.

The rearrangement joins TRBV6-6 to TRBJ1-1; the D is unclear. Germline V lookup: CDR1 MNHNY, CDR2 SVGAGI (reference sequence). Trimming removed 2 bases from V and 4 bases from J, with 8 bases in between. CDR3 length: 13 residues. The CDR3 DNA follows: TGTGCCAGCAGTTACCGGACCGGCACTGAAGCTTTCTTT. It translates to CASSYRTGTEAFF.

V usage is TRBV13 and J usage is TRBJ2-7; possibly TRBD2 for D (5 bases). There are 13 residues in the CDR3. Trimming removed 1 base at V and 3 bases at J, with 7 bases between. The germline gives CDR1 PRHDT, CDR2 FYEKMQ (reference sequence). The CDR3 region has the DNA TGTGCCAGCAGCTTAGTGGGGAGCTACGAGCAGTACTTC. Encoded protein: CASSLVGSYEQYF.

CDR3 sequence: CAWSGGGTQPQHF. CDR3 bases: TGTGCCTGGAGTGGGGGGGGCACTCAGCCCCAGCATTTT. V gene TRBV30 combines with J gene TRBJ1-5; weak D call: TRBD1 (6 bases). V shed 1 base and J shed 6 bases, with 10 bases lying between them. The length of the CDR3 is 13 residues. Per the germline V gene, CDR1 is GTSNPN and CDR2 is SVGIG (reference sequence).